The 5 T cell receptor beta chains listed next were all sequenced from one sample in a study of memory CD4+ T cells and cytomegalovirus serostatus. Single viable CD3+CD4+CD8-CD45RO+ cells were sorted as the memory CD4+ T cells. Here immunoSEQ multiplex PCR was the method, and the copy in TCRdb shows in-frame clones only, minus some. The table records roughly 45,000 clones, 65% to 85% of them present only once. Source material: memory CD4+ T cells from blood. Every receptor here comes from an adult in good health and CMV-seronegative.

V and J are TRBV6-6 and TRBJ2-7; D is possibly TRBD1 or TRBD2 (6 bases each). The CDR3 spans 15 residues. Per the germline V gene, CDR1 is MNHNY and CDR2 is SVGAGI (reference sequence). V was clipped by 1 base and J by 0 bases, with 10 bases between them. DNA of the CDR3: TGTGCCAGCAGTTACTTAGGGGGGAGCTCCTACGAGCAGTACTTC. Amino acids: CASSYLGGSSYEQYF.

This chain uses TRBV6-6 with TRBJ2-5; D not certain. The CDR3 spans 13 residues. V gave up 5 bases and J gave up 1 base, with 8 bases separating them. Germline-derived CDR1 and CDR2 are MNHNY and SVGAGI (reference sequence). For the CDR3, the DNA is TGTGCCAGCAGTACCCAGCCCCAAGAGACCCAGTACTTC. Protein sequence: CASSTQPQETQYF.

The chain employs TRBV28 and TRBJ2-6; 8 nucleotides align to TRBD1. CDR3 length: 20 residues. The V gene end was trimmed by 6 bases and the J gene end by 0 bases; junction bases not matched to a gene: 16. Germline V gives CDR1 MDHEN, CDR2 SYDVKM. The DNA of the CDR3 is TGTGCCAGCAGCTCGCTTACTTCGGACAGGGCGATCTCTGGGGCCAACGTCCTGACTTTC. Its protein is CASSSLTSDRAISGANVLTF.

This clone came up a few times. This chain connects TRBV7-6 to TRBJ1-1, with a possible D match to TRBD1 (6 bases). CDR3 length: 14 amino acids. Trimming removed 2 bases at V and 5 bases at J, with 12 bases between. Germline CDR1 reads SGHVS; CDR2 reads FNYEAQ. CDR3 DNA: TGTGCCAGCAGCTTAAGGGGGGGAGGGACTGAAGCTTTCTTT. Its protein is CASSLRGGGTEAFF.

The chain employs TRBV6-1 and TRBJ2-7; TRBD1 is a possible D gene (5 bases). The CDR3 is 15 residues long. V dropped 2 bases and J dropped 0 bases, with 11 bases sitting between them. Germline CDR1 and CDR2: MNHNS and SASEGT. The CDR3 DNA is TGTGCCAGCAGTGAACAGTTCCAGGGCTCCTACGAGCAGTACTTC. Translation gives CASSEQFQGSYEQYF.